This entry lists 30 T cell receptor beta chains sequenced from one sample in a study of T cells in narcolepsy. Using immunoSEQ multiplex PCR, the repertoire was profiled, and TCRdb retains in-frame clones only, with some absent. Here the sample spans tens of thousands of clones, about 91% being singletons. The sequencing sample was made of CD45RA- memory CD4+ T cells from PBMCs. All receptors derive from a human donor with narcolepsy.

The chain employs TRBV7-9 and TRBJ2-1; 16 nucleotides line up with TRBD2. The germline V gene encodes CDR1 SEHNR and CDR2 FQNEAQ (reference sequence). V gave up 4 bases and J gave up 4 bases; unmatched junction bases: 10. The CDR3 is 19 amino acids. Here the CDR3 DNA reads TGTGCCAGCAGCTCCGCCACGGGACTAGCGGGAGGGATATACAATGAGCAGTTCTTC. The encoded protein is CASSSATGLAGGIYNEQFF.

This clone was picked up one time. V usage is TRBV6-5 and J usage is TRBJ1-3, with 8 bases that match TRBD1. V shed 6 bases and J 3 bases; nucleotides not matched to a gene: 7. Germline V CDR1 and CDR2: MNHEY, SVGAGI. CDR3 size: 15 residues. This CDR3 reads CASSPGQGGGNTIYF. Here the CDR3 DNA reads TGTGCCAGCAGCCCCGGACAGGGAGGTGGAAACACCATATATTTT.

The chain uses TRBV6-1 and TRBJ2-7; D ambiguous. V dropped 1 base and J dropped 12 bases, with 19 bases sitting between them. Germline CDR1 and CDR2: MNHNS and SASEGT. The CDR3 runs 14 residues. CDR3 residues: CASSEDGSVGFRYF. The CDR3 DNA follows: TGTGCCAGCAGTGAAGATGGATCCGTAGGGTTTCGGTACTTC.

For the CDR3, the DNA is TGTGCCAGCAGTTATTGGGAGGGAAGGAGGGATCAGCCCCAGCATTTT. This translates into CASSYWEGRRDQPQHF. The rearrangement joins TRBV6-6 to TRBJ1-5; no clear D. This CDR3 region has 16 residues. CDR1 is MNHNY and CDR2 is SVGAGI in the germline V gene (reference sequence). Trimming took off 3 bases at V and 5 bases at J, with 17 bases between the two ends.

V gene TRBV18 combines with J gene TRBJ1-1; D might be TRBD1 (6 bases). Germline assignment: CDR1 KGHSH and CDR2 LQKENI. The germline V and J ends were trimmed by 2 bases and 5 bases, with 18 bases remaining between them. The CDR3 sequence is 16 residues long. The CDR3 spells CASSPARGRVGTEAFF. The CDR3 nucleotides read TGTGCCAGCTCACCAGCGCGGGGGCGAGTCGGTACTGAAGCTTTCTTT.

This sequence joins TRBV9 and TRBJ1-1; a weak D match, TRBD1 (6 bases). Trimming took off 0 bases at V and 0 bases at J, with 9 bases between the two ends. The CDR3 is made up of 15 amino acids. The germline gives CDR1 SGDLS, CDR2 YYNGEE. CDR3 sequence: CASSVAGTLNTEAFF. For the CDR3, the DNA is TGTGCCAGCAGCGTAGCCGGGACATTGAACACTGAAGCTTTCTTT.

The chain couples TRBV9 to TRBJ1-2; no clear D gene. Trimming took 0 bases from V and 2 from J, leaving 8 bases between them. This CDR3 comprises 14 residues. Germline assignment: CDR1 SGDLS and CDR2 YYNGEE. The CDR3 here is CASSVDPSNYGYTF. For the CDR3, the DNA is TGTGCCAGCAGCGTAGACCCGAGCAACTATGGCTACACCTTC.

Regarding this clone: One junction end does not reproduce the germline sequence, and a read error may be involved. V usage is TRBV30 and J usage is TRBJ1-1; tentative D call: TRBD1 (6 bases). The CDR3 covers 15 residues. The germline V gene encodes CDR1 GTSNPN and CDR2 SVGIG (reference sequence). The CDR3 loop is CAWSEGETGNPEAFF. CDR3 DNA sequence: TGTGCCTGGAGTGAGGGGGAAACAGGGAACCCTGAAGCTTTCTTT.

This chain connects TRBV11-3 to TRBJ2-7; D gene uncertain. Germline V gene sequence: CDR1 SGHNT, CDR2 YENEEA. With 2 bases removed from V and 5 bases from J, the gap between germline ends came to 19 bases. The CDR3 is 16 amino acids. DNA for the CDR3: TGTGCCAGCAGCTTACACGGCGGTGGATGGCCCGACGAGCAGTACTTC. Encoded protein: CASSLHGGGWPDEQYF.

The rearrangement uses TRBV4-3 and TRBJ1-6; D unresolved. The CDR3 is 15 amino acids. CDR1 is LGHNA and CDR2 is YSLEER in the germline V gene. Trimming removed 1 base from V and 3 bases from J, with 7 bases in between. The CDR3 loop reads CASSQARIYNSPLHF. CDR3 DNA: TGCGCCAGCAGCCAAGCCAGGATCTATAATTCACCCCTCCACTTT.

This chain connects TRBV9 to TRBJ2-7; no clear D gene. There are 14 residues in the CDR3. Germline V CDR1 and CDR2: SGDLS, YYNGEE. With 4 bases removed from V and 0 bases from J, the gap between germline ends came to 11 bases. The chain's CDR3 is CASSPSPTSYEQYF. The CDR3 DNA is TGTGCCAGCAGCCCCAGCCCCACCTCCTACGAGCAGTACTTC.

The rearrangement links TRBV7-9 to TRBJ2-5, with TRBD2 as a possible D gene (6 bases). There are 17 residues in the CDR3. V was shortened by 0 bases and J by 5 bases, with 19 bases between the two germline ends. The germline V gene has CDR1 SEHNR and CDR2 FQNEAQ (reference sequence). The CDR3 here is CASSLAPRGASLETQYF. In nucleotides, the CDR3 is TGTGCCAGCAGCTTAGCACCTCGCGGGGCTAGCTTGGAGACCCAGTACTTC. The complete variable domain, with remaining parts taken from reference TRBV7-9 and TRBJ2-5, reads DTGVSQNPRHKITKRGQNVTFRCDPISEHNRLYWYRQTLGQGPEFLTYFQNEAQLEKSRLLSDRFSAERPKGSFSTLEIQRTEQGDSAMYLCASSLAPRGASLETQYFGPGTRLLVL.

The chain is built from TRBV2 and TRBJ2-6, with D unresolved. V gave up 7 bases and J gave up 0 bases, with 13 bases separating them. The CDR3 covers 16 residues. Looked up from germline, CDR1 is SNHLY and CDR2 is FYNNEI. CDR3 loop: CASTPAPASGANVLTF. For the CDR3, the DNA is TGTGCCAGCACCCCTGCACCAGCCTCTGGGGCCAACGTCCTGACTTTC.

This clone was seen once. The V gene is TRBV6-5, the J gene TRBJ1-1; no reliable D call. This CDR3 has 13 amino acids. Trimming removed 6 bases from V and 1 base from J, with 9 bases in between. CDR1 and CDR2 from the germline V gene are MNHEY and SVGAGI. The CDR3 loop is CASRDPGNTEAFF. The CDR3 DNA is TGTGCCAGCAGGGACCCCGGGAACACTGAAGCTTTCTTT.

This sequence joins TRBV2 and TRBJ2-4; D gene ambiguous. The germline V and J ends were trimmed by 4 bases and 5 bases, with 9 bases remaining between them. This CDR3 comprises 13 residues. CDR1 is SNHLY, CDR2 FYNNEI, per germline. The CDR3 region is CASSVLSENIQYF. The CDR3 DNA is TGTGCCAGCAGTGTGCTCTCAGAAAACATTCAGTACTTC.

This chain links TRBV6-1 with TRBJ2-1, with a tentative D call TRBD2 (6 bases). This CDR3 has 14 amino acids. The V end lost 6 bases, the J end lost 8 bases, and 17 bases lay between the germline ends. Germline V CDR1 and CDR2: MNHNS, SASEGT. CDR3 nucleotides: TGTGCCAGCAGGTTATCCGGGACTCGGGATGAGCAGTTCTTC. It is translated as CASRLSGTRDEQFF.

This clone showed up just once. V and J are TRBV19 and TRBJ2-1, with 11 bases aligning to TRBD2. V trimming: 8 bases; J trimming: 7 bases; junction bases outside the gene matches: 13. This CDR3 has 16 amino acids. The germline V gene encodes CDR1 LNHDA and CDR2 SQIVND (reference sequence). DNA of the CDR3: TGTGCCAGTGCTTTGCGCCCTAGCGGGGGGTCAAATGAGCAGTTCTTC. As protein: CASALRPSGGSNEQFF.

The V call is TRBV11-2, the J call TRBJ1-5; possible D gene TRBD1, 5 bases. This CDR3 spans 16 amino acids. The V gene lost 0 bases and the J gene lost 7 bases, with 16 bases spanning the gap. Germline CDR1 SGHAT, CDR2 FQNNGV. CDR3 in amino acids: CASSLDTFPAGQPQHF. CDR3 coding DNA: TGTGCCAGCAGCTTAGATACGTTTCCGGCAGGGCAGCCCCAGCATTTT.

The rearrangement links TRBV7-2 to TRBJ1-1; no clear D. The CDR3 is made up of 14 amino acids. V lost 5 bases to trimming and J lost 1 base, with 11 bases between them. Germline CDR1 is SGHTA and CDR2 is FQGNSA. CDR3 sequence (DNA): TGTGCCAGCAGCCCAACTTGGGGGAACACTGAAGCTTTCTTT. Amino acid sequence: CASSPTWGNTEAFF.

The chain carries TRBV7-2 and TRBJ2-4, with D maybe TRBD2 (6 bases). The CDR3 spans 13 residues. Germline V gene sequence: CDR1 SGHTA, CDR2 FQGNSA. The V and J ends lost 3 bases and 7 bases respectively, with 10 bases between them. The CDR3: CASSFSGANIQYF. DNA of the CDR3: TGTGCCAGCAGCTTTTCGGGAGCTAACATTCAGTACTTC.

The chain carries TRBV25-1 and TRBJ1-1; D uncertain. CDR3 length equals 14 residues. Trimming shortened V by 4 bases and J by 1 base, and 10 bases separated the two germline ends. The germline V gene has CDR1 MGHDK and CDR2 SYGVNS. Here the CDR3 DNA reads TGTGCCAGCAGTGGGGTAGGTACGAACACTGAAGCTTTCTTT. Residues: CASSGVGTNTEAFF.

The J gene is TRBJ2-3, the V gene TRBV7-8; no firm D call. The CDR3 extends over 12 amino acids. V was cut by 5 bases and J by 2 bases, with 5 bases left in between. The germline V gene has CDR1 SGHVS and CDR2 FQNEAQ. CDR3: CASSATTDTQYF. The DNA for the CDR3 is TGTGCCAGCAGCGCGACCACAGATACGCAGTATTTT.

The chain uses TRBV6-1 and TRBJ2-3; D might be TRBD2 (6 bases). CDR1 and CDR2 (germline): MNHNS, SASEGT. The CDR3 covers 13 residues. The ends were cut back, 7 bases at V and 2 bases at J, with 10 bases in the middle. CDR3: CASMSDYTDTQYF. CDR3 coding DNA: TGTGCCAGCATGTCGGACTACACAGATACGCAGTATTTT.

The chain uses TRBV11-2 and TRBJ2-3, with D maybe TRBD2 (6 bases). The CDR3 extends over 13 amino acids. The germline V and J ends were trimmed by 3 bases and 8 bases, with 12 bases remaining between them. Germline V gives CDR1 SGHAT, CDR2 FQNNGV. For the CDR3, the DNA is TGTGCCAGCAGCTTGACGAGGGGAGGTACGCAGTATTTT. Its translation is CASSLTRGGTQYF.

In DNA, the CDR3 is TGTGCCGCGGCCCGGCAGGCAGATCAGCCCCAGCATTTT. Its translation: CAAARQADQPQHF. The chain uses TRBV10-3 and TRBJ1-5; D remains unclear. This CDR3 has 13 amino acids. Per the germline V gene, CDR1 is ENHRY and CDR2 is SYGVKD. V lost 11 bases and J lost 5, with 16 bases in between.

The chain employs TRBV6-5 and TRBJ1-2; perhaps TRBD1 as D (5 bases). Germline loops: CDR1 MNHEY, CDR2 SVGAGI. This CDR3 is built from 13 residues. V shed 9 bases and J shed 4 bases, with 15 bases lying between them. The CDR3, as DNA: TGTGCCAGTCGACAGCCCCCAGGCTATGGCTACACCTTC. Its translation: CASRQPPGYGYTF.

The chain links TRBV2 to TRBJ2-7, with 9 bases matching TRBD1. The J segment lost 0 bases and the V segment lost 6 bases, leaving 3 bases of the junction unmatched. Germline-derived CDR1 and CDR2 are SNHLY and FYNNEI. CDR3 length: 14 residues. CDR3: CASRGTGSSYEQYF. The DNA of the CDR3 is TGTGCCAGCAGGGGGACAGGGAGCTCCTACGAGCAGTACTTC.

This chain links TRBV21-1 with TRBJ1-2. TRBV21-1 is shown as a pseudogene. The CDR3 spans 12 residues. The CDR3 sequence: CASRKGGYGYTF. In DNA, the CDR3 is TGTGCCAGCAGGAAGGGGGGGTATGGCTACACCTTC.

In its sample, this clone was seen a few times. This chain links TRBV27 with TRBJ1-5; 8 bases agree with TRBD1. The CDR3 is made up of 14 amino acids. Trimming cost V 3 bases and J 7 bases; bases outside gene matches: 5. From germline, CDR1 is MNHEY and CDR2 SMNVEV (reference sequence). In DNA, the CDR3 is TGTGCCAGCAGTTTCAGGGGGCTTGGGCAGCCCCAGCATTTT. Residues: CASSFRGLGQPQHF.

J is TRBJ2-5 and V is TRBV11-2, with D tentatively TRBD1 (6 bases). The J call may be in error: the DNA end matches TRBJ2-7 better. The length of the CDR3 is 16 residues. Germline loops: CDR1 SGHAT, CDR2 FQNNGV. CDR3 DNA sequence: TGTGCCAGCAGCGGAGTTGGGGGCCTCCGCTCCTACGAGCAGTACTTC. Protein product: CASSGVGGLRSYEQYF.